This T cell receptor (beta chain) was recovered during a study of identical twins. Study conclusions and caveats: Cord blood's abundant beta clonotypes had fewer insertions, unlike memory repertoires. Weaker excess sharing between twins was seen in beta out-of-frame sequences.

Worth noting for this clonotype: Its antigen is still unknown.

The CDR3 is made up of 15 amino acids. With V trimmed by 6 bases and J by 7 bases, 8 bases remained unmatched. Germline V gene sequence: CDR1 SEHNR, CDR2 FQNEAQ (reference sequence). Template switching created a universal primer site, and the cDNA included unique molecular identifiers. TCRdb called the 5' RACE reads again in MiXCR, with one record for every CDR3 protein. Of about 490,000 distinct CDR3 sequences detected, roughly 15% appear once; the ten largest clones hold more than 0.4%. The same data also went into a second study, on yellow fever vaccine responses in identical twins.

This clonotype originated in a woman younger than 35 in good health. This chain links TRBV7-9 with TRBJ2-1; the match to TRBD2 covers 11 bases. The sequenced sample consisted of CD4+ T cells sorted from blood. In DNA form, the CDR3 reads TGTGCCAGCAGACTTAGCGGGGGGGCGGGTAATGAGCAGTTCTTC. Protein sequence: CASRLSGGAGNEQFF.